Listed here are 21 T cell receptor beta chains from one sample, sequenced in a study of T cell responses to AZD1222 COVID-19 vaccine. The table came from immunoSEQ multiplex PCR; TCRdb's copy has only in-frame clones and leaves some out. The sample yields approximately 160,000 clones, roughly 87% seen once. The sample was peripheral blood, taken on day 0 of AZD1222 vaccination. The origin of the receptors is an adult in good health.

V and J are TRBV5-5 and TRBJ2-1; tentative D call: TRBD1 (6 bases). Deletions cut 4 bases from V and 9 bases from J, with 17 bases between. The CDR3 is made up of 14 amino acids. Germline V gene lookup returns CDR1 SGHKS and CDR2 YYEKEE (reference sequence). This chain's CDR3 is CASSGPDSRGEQFF. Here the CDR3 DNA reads TGTGCCAGCAGCGGACCGGACTCCAGGGGTGAGCAGTTCTTC.

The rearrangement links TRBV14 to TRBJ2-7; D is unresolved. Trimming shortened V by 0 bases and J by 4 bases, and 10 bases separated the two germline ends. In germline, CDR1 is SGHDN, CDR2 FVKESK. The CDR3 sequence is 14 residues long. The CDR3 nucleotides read TGTGCCAGCAGCCAAGAGTACGGCCGATACGAGCAGTACTTC. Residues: CASSQEYGRYEQYF. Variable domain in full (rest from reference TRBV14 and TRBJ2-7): EAGVTQFPSHSVIEKGQTVTLRCDPISGHDNLYWYRRVMGKEIKFLLHFVKESKQDESGMPNNRFLAERTGGTYSTLKVQPAELEDSGVYFCASSQEYGRYEQYFGPGTRLTVT.

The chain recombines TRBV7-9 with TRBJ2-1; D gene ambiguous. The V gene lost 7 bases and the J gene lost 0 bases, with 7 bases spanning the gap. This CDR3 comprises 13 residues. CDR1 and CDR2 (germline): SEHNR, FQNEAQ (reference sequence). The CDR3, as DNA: TGTGCCAGCACCCCGGGCTCCTACAATGAGCAGTTCTTC. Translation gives CASTPGSYNEQFF.

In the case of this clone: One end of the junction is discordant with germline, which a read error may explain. CDR3 in DNA: TGTGCCAGCAGACCTCTTGGGGTTTCATACAGTGAGCAGTTCTTC. It encodes CASRPLGVSYSEQFF. This sequence joins TRBV2 and TRBJ2-1; D gene uncertain. The CDR3 contains 15 residues. Germline-derived CDR1 and CDR2 are SNHLY and FYNNEI. Full variable domain (missing parts from reference TRBV2 and TRBJ2-1): EPEVTQTPSHQVTQMGQEVILRCVPISNHLYFYWYRQILGQKVEFLVSFYNNEISEKSEIFDDQFSVERPDGSNFTLKIRSTKLEDSAMYFCASRPLGVSYSEQFFGPGTRLTVL.

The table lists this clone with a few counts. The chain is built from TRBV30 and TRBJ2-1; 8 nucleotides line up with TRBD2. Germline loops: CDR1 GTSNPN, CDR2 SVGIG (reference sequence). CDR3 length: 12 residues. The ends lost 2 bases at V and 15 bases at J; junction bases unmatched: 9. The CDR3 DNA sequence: TGTGCCTGGAGTCCCCGGACTAGCCGGCGGTTCTTC. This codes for CAWSPRTSRRFF.

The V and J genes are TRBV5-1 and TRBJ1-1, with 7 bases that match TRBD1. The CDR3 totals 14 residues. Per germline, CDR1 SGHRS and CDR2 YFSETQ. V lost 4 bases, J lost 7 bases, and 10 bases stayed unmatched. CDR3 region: CASSPDRDLGEAFF. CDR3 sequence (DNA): TGCGCCAGCAGCCCCGACAGGGATTTGGGTGAAGCTTTCTTT.

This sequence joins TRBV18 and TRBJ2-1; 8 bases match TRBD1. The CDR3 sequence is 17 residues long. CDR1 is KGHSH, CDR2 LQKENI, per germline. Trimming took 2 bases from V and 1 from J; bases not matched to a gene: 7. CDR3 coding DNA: TGTGCCAGCTCACCATGGGAAAGGACAGGGTCCTACAATGAGCAGTTCTTC. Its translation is CASSPWERTGSYNEQFF.

CDR3 sequence: CASSRPRATEAFF. The CDR3 region has the DNA TGTGCCAGCAGTCGTCCTCGGGCCACTGAAGCTTTCTTT. The gene calls are TRBV5-4 and TRBJ1-1; D call uncertain. V gave up 5 bases and J gave up 4 bases, with 12 bases separating them. This CDR3 comprises 13 residues. Germline CDR1 and CDR2: SGHNT and YYREEE (reference sequence).

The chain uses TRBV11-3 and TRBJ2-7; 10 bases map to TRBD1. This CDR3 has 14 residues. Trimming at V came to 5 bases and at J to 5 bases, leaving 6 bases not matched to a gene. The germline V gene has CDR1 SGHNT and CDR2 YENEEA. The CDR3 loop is CASSAGQGVHEQYF. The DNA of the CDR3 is TGTGCCAGCAGCGCCGGACAGGGGGTCCACGAGCAGTACTTC.

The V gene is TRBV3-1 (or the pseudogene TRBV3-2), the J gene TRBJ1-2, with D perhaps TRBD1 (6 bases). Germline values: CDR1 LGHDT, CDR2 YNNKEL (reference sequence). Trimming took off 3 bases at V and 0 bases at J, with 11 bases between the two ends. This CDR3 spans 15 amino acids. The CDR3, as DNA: TGTGCCAGCAGCCATGGGGGCCGAGCTAACTATGGCTACACCTTC. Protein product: CASSHGGRANYGYTF.

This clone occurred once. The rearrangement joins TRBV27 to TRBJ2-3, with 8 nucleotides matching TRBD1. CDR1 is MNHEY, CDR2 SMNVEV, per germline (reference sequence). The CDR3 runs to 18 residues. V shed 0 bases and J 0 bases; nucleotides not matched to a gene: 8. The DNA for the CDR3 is TGTGCCAGCAGTTTATCGTTCGGCCAGGGGGCGAGCACAGATACGCAGTATTTT. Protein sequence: CASSLSFGQGASTDTQYF.

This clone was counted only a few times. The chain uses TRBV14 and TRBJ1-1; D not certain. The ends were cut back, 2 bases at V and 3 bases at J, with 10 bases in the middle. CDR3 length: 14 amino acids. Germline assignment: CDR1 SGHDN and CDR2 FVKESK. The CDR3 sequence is CASSQSPTYTEAFF. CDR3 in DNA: TGTGCCAGCAGCCAATCCCCAACCTACACTGAAGCTTTCTTT. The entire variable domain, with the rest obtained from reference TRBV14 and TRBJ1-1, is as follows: EAGVTQFPSHSVIEKGQTVTLRCDPISGHDNLYWYRRVMGKEIKFLLHFVKESKQDESGMPNNRFLAERTGGTYSTLKVQPAELEDSGVYFCASSQSPTYTEAFFGQGTRLTVV.

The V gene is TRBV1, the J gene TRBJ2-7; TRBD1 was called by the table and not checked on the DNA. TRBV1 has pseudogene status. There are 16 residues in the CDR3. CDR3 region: CTSSPPEGGELHEQYF. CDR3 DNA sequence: TGCACCAGCAGCCCCCCTGAAGGGGGCGAGCTCCACGAGCAGTACTTC.

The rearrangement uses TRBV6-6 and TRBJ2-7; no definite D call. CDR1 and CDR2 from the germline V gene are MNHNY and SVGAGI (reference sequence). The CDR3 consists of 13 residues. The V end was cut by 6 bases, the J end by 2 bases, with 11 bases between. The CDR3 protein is CASRPYTTYEQYF. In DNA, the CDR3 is TGTGCCAGCAGACCCTATACCACCTACGAGCAGTACTTC.

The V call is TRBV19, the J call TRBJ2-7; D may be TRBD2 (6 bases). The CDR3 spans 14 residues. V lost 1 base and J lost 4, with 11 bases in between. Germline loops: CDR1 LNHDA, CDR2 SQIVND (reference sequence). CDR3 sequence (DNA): TGTGCCAGTAGTATAGGACCGGGGGATTACGAGCAGTACTTC. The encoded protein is CASSIGPGDYEQYF.

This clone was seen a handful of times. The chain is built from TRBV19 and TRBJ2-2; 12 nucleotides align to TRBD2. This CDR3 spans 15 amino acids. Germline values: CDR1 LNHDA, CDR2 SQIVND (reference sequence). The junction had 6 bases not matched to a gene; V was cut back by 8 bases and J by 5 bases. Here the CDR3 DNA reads TGTGCCAGTCTCCGACTAGCGGGAGTTACCGGGGAGCTGTTTTTT. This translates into CASLRLAGVTGELFF.

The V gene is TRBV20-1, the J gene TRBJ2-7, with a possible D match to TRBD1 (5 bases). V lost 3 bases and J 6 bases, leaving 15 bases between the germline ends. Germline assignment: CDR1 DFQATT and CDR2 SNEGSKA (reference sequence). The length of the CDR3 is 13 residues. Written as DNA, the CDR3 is TGCAGTGCTAGTAGGCAGGGTCTACGCGAGCAGTACTTC. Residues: CSASRQGLREQYF.

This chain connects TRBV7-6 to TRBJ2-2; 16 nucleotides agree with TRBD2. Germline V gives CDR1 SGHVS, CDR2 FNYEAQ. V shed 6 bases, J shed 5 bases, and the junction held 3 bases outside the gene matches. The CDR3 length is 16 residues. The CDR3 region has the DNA TGTGCCAGCAGATCGGGACTAGCGGGAGGGACCGGGGAGCTGTTTTTT. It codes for CASRSGLAGGTGELFF.

CDR3: CAISEPGQASYEQYF. CDR3 nucleotides: TGTGCCATCAGTGAGCCGGGACAGGCGTCCTACGAGCAGTACTTC. This rearrangement joins TRBV10-3 to TRBJ2-7; TRBD1 matches at 8 bases. Germline CDR1 and CDR2: ENHRY and SYGVKD. V dropped 2 bases and J dropped 1; count of bases not matched to a gene: 4. This CDR3 contains 15 residues.

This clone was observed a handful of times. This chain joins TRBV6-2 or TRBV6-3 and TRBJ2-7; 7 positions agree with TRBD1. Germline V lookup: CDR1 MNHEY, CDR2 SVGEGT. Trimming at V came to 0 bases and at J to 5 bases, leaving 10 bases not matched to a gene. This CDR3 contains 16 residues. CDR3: CASSYSQTGIAHEQYF. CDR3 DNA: TGTGCCAGCAGTTACTCGCAGACAGGGATTGCCCACGAGCAGTACTTC.

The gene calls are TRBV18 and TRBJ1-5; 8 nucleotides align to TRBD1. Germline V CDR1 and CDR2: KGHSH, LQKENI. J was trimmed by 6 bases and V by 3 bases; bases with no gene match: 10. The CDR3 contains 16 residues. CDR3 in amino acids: CASSPIGQGGGQPQHF. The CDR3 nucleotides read TGTGCCAGCTCACCGATTGGACAGGGCGGGGGTCAGCCCCAGCATTTT.